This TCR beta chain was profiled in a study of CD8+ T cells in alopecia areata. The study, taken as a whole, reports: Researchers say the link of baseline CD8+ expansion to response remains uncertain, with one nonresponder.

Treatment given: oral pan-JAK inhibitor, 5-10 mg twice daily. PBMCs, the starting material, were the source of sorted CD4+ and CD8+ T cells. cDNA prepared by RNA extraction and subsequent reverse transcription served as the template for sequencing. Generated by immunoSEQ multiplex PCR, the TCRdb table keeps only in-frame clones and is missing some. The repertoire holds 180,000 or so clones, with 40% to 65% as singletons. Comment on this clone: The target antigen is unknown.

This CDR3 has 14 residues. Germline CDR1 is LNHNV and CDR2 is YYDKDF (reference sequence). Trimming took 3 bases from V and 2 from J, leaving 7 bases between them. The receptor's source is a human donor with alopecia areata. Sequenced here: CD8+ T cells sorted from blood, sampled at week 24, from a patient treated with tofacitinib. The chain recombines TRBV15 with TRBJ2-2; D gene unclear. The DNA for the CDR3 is TGTGCCACCAGCAGTTGGGTTAACACCGGGGAGCTGTTTTTT. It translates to CATSSWVNTGELFF.